This TCR beta chain comes out of a study of CD8+ T cells in alopecia areata. cDNA prepared by RNA extraction and subsequent reverse transcription served as the template for sequencing. TCRdb's table, derived via immunoSEQ multiplex PCR, lists solely in-frame clones and lacks some. The sample records 180,000 or so clones, 53% being singletons. To note about this clone: The antigen is not known.

General observations from the study: Scalp clonality dropped significantly under tofacitinib, as did expanded CD8+ top-100 clones. Many of the expanded lesional clones endured in scalp and blood while on tofacitinib. Scalp sample data also include resident alphabeta T cells from normal skin.

This CDR3 has 15 amino acids. Germline assignment: CDR1 WSHSY and CDR2 SAAADI. V was clipped by 1 base and J by 2 bases, with 10 bases between them. The treatment is: oral pan-JAK inhibitor, 5-10 mg twice daily. Researchers took lesional scalp punch biopsies and peripheral blood from people who were alopecia areata patients. The gene calls are TRBV10-2 and TRBJ2-3, with TRBD1 as a possible D gene (5 bases). This specimen consisted of CD8+ T cells sorted from blood, obtained at week 24, from a patient treated with tofacitinib. The sequence came from a human donor with alopecia areata. CDR3 residues: CASSEFRGSTDTQYF. CDR3 sequence (DNA): TGCGCCAGCAGTGAGTTTAGGGGCTCCACAGATACGCAGTATTTT.